This T cell receptor (beta chain) derives from a study of T cells after yellow fever vaccination. One entry per CDR3 protein, called by TCRdb with MiXCR from the 5' RACE reads. The table lists 300,000 to 400,000 distinct CDR3 sequences, approximately 12% of them singletons, with around 3.2% in the top ten. Notes on the study in general: Boosting was followed by the reappearance of most primary-vaccination clones (around 95% CD4, 70% to 90% CD8).

The table lists this clonotype with many counts. Its specificity is unknown. The sequenced sample was CD4+ T cells sorted from PBMCs, obtained 45 days after the yellow fever booster vaccination. The receptor comes from a man aged 18 to 35 who received the YFV17D yellow fever vaccine.

CDR3 coding DNA: TGTGCCTGGAGCCCGGGACTAAATTCACCCCTCCACTTT. Residues: CAWSPGLNSPLHF. This chain links TRBV30 with TRBJ1-6, with D perhaps TRBD1 (5 bases). V was trimmed by 3 bases and J by 7 bases, leaving 10 bases between them. This CDR3 is built from 13 residues. Germline CDR1 GTSNPN, CDR2 SVGIG (reference sequence).